These 28 T cell receptor beta chains came from one sample sequenced in a study of blood T cell repertoires in COVID-19. Produced via immunoSEQ multiplex PCR; TCRdb's table is partial and in-frame only. The sample has 65,000 to 90,000 clones, around 86% seen once. Sequencing was performed on peripheral blood. All receptors derive from a woman aged 18-29 years with acute or convalescent COVID-19.

This clone was recorded only once. The V and J genes are TRBV5-4 and TRBJ2-1; 8 bases are shared with TRBD1. This CDR3 comprises 14 residues. V was pared by 4 bases and J by 7 bases, with 7 bases of the junction left unmatched. From germline, CDR1 is SGHNT and CDR2 YYREEE (reference sequence). CDR3 residues: CASSTRTGLNEQFF. The CDR3 region has the DNA TGTGCCAGCAGCACAAGGACAGGGTTAAATGAGCAGTTCTTC.

This clone was detected once. The chain links TRBV12-5 to TRBJ1-5; 8 bases fit TRBD1. The germline gives CDR1 LGHNT, CDR2 FRNRAP. The CDR3 totals 14 residues. Trimming cost V 7 bases and J 2 bases; bases outside gene matches: 4. CDR3 loop: CASAPGQGNQPQHF. CDR3 nucleotides: TGTGCTAGTGCTCCGGGACAGGGCAATCAGCCCCAGCATTTT.

In DNA form, the CDR3 reads TGTGCCAGCAGCCCCCCCGGGGAGTTCCAGCCCCAGCATTTT. This translates into CASSPPGEFQPQHF. The chain recombines TRBV7-2 with TRBJ1-5; D gene uncertain. Germline assignment: CDR1 SGHTA and CDR2 FQGNSA. The CDR3 spans 14 residues. The V end was cut by 5 bases, the J end by 7 bases, with 15 bases between.

This chain connects TRBV9 to TRBJ1-2, with unresolved D. V was clipped by 0 bases and J by 3 bases, with 6 bases between them. This CDR3 is built from 13 residues. Germline V gene sequence: CDR1 SGDLS, CDR2 YYNGEE. CDR3 sequence: CASSVDGDYGYTF. As DNA, the CDR3 is TGTGCCAGCAGCGTAGACGGAGACTATGGCTACACCTTC.

The gene calls are TRBV19 and TRBJ2-7, with 11 positions matching TRBD1. The CDR3 has 15 residues. Germline V gene sequence: CDR1 LNHDA, CDR2 SQIVND (reference sequence). Unmatched junction bases numbered 6, after V lost 5 bases and J lost 3 bases. CDR3 nucleotide sequence: TGTGCCAGTAGTCCAGCCGGGACAGGGGGCTACGAGCAGTACTTC. It yields the protein CASSPAGTGGYEQYF. The full variable domain, completed using reference TRBV19 and TRBJ2-7, is DGGITQSPKYLFRKEGQNVTLSCEQNLNHDAMYWYRQDPGQGLRLIYYSQIVNDFQKGDIAEGYSVSREKKESFPLTVTSAQKNPTAFYLCASSPAGTGGYEQYFGPGTRLTVT.

This chain links TRBV2 with TRBJ1-2, with unresolved D. The CDR3 consists of 15 residues. The V gene's germline CDR1 is SNHLY and CDR2 FYNNEI. V shed 1 base and J shed 6 bases, with 15 bases lying between them. The CDR3 DNA reads TGTGCCAGCAGTGAAGGGGTATCGGGCGGGGATGGCTACACCTTC. Its translation is CASSEGVSGGDGYTF.

This clone was counted a few times. The rearrangement links TRBV6-5 to TRBJ1-1, with TRBD1 identical over 7 bases. Trimming cost V 8 bases and J 0 bases; bases outside gene matches: 9. Germline lookup yields CDR1 MNHEY and CDR2 SVGAGI. CDR3 size: 15 residues. CDR3 residues: CASGISQGVNTEAFF. The CDR3 bases are TGTGCCAGCGGGATAAGTCAGGGGGTGAACACTGAAGCTTTCTTT.

The genes are TRBV6-6 and TRBJ1-2; D might be TRBD1 (5 bases). Germline loops: CDR1 MNHNY, CDR2 SVGAGI (reference sequence). V was cut by 5 bases and J by 1 base, with 14 bases left in between. The CDR3 is 15 amino acids. The CDR3 region has the DNA TGTGCCAGCAGTCCGGGGAGGGGATTTAACTATGGCTACACCTTC. Encoded protein: CASSPGRGFNYGYTF.

The J gene is TRBJ1-2, the V gene TRBV6-2 or TRBV6-3; 9 nucleotides line up with TRBD1. CDR1 is MNHEY and CDR2 is SVGEGT in the germline V gene. V gave up 6 bases and J gave up 5 bases; unmatched junction bases: 16. The CDR3 loop spans 17 amino acids. Written as DNA, the CDR3 is TGTGCCAGCAGCCGGGACAGGGATGTCCTGGTCCTTTATGGCTACACCTTC. Translated, it gives CASSRDRDVLVLYGYTF.

The chain is built from TRBV6-5 and TRBJ2-4; weak D call: TRBD1 (6 bases). CDR3 length equals 14 residues. Trimming stripped 8 bases from V and 0 bases from J, with 11 bases between. CDR1 is MNHEY, CDR2 SVGAGI, per germline. The CDR3 DNA reads TGTGCCAGCGCAAGGGGGTTAGCCAAAAACATTCAGTACTTC. The encoded protein is CASARGLAKNIQYF.

This chain uses TRBV7-9 with TRBJ2-1; perhaps TRBD1 as D (7 bases). V was clipped by 3 bases and J by 8 bases, with 17 bases between them. The CDR3 is made up of 15 amino acids. The germline V gene encodes CDR1 SEHNR and CDR2 FQNEAQ (reference sequence). CDR3 bases: TGTGCCAGCAGCTTCTGGAGGGGGCGTCCCGATGAGCAGTTCTTC. Its translation is CASSFWRGRPDEQFF.

Only one count was recorded for this clone. The V gene is TRBV6-2 or TRBV6-3, the J gene TRBJ1-1, with TRBD1 matching over 8 bases. CDR3 length equals 13 residues. The junction had 4 bases not matched to a gene; V was cut back by 5 bases and J by 5 bases. Germline CDR1 and CDR2: MNHEY and SVGEGT. CDR3 amino acids: CASSDRGYTEAFF. The CDR3 DNA reads as TGTGCCAGCAGTGACAGGGGTTATACTGAAGCTTTCTTT.

J is TRBJ2-3 and V is TRBV30; the D gene is possibly TRBD2 (7 bases). This CDR3 has 13 amino acids. Per germline, CDR1 GTSNPN and CDR2 SVGIG (reference sequence). Trimming removed 0 bases from V and 5 bases from J, with 9 bases in between. As DNA, the CDR3 is TGTGCCTGGAGTGTAGGGGGGGGAGATACGCAGTATTTT. Protein sequence: CAWSVGGGDTQYF.

The J gene is TRBJ1-2, the V gene TRBV28; possible D gene TRBD1, 6 bases. Germline lookup yields CDR1 MDHEN and CDR2 SYDVKM. The CDR3 spans 14 residues. Trimming pared 1 base from V and 5 bases from J, leaving 11 bases between. In DNA form, the CDR3 reads TGTGCCAGCAGTTTATTTTCAGGGGAGTATGGCTACACCTTC. This encodes CASSLFSGEYGYTF.

The chain links TRBV11-2 to TRBJ2-6; the match to TRBD1 covers 7 bases. The germline V gene has CDR1 SGHAT and CDR2 FQNNGV. The CDR3 contains 18 residues. V lost 1 base to trimming and J lost 3 bases; unmatched junction nucleotides: 9. The CDR3 is CASSLVVRGLGGANVLTF. In DNA, the CDR3 is TGTGCCAGCAGCTTAGTGGTTAGGGGGCTGGGTGGGGCCAACGTCCTGACTTTC.

The chain joins TRBV9 to TRBJ2-2; a possible D gene is TRBD2 (5 bases). The CDR3 totals 16 residues. The V gene's germline CDR1 is SGDLS and CDR2 YYNGEE. The V and J ends lost 0 bases and 0 bases respectively, with 9 bases between them. The CDR3 DNA sequence: TGTGCCAGCAGCGTAGGGGCTAGCCCGAACACCGGGGAGCTGTTTTTT. This encodes CASSVGASPNTGELFF. Combining the CDR3 with reference TRBV9 and TRBJ2-2 gives the whole variable domain DSGVTQTPKHLITATGQRVTLRCSPRSGDLSVYWYQQSLDQGLQFLIQYYNGEERAKGNILERFSAQQFPDLHSELNLSSLELGDSALYFCASSVGASPNTGELFFGEGSRLTVL.

This rearrangement joins TRBV20-1 to TRBJ1-1; D is perhaps TRBD1 (5 bases). The V end lost 3 bases, the J end lost 1 base, and 9 bases lay between the germline ends. The V gene's germline CDR1 is DFQATT and CDR2 SNEGSKA (reference sequence). This CDR3 has 13 amino acids. The CDR3 loop reads CSASWGRNTEAFF. CDR3 coding DNA: TGCAGTGCTAGTTGGGGCCGGAACACTGAAGCTTTCTTT.

The rearrangement uses TRBV2 and TRBJ2-2, with D perhaps TRBD2 (6 bases). The germline CDR1 and CDR2 sequences are SNHLY and FYNNEI. V lost 7 bases, J lost 5 bases, and 17 bases lay in between. This CDR3 comprises 15 residues. CDR3 DNA: TGTGCCAGCACCGCGGAGGGGCCAAGAACCGGGGAGCTGTTTTTT. Encoded protein: CASTAEGPRTGELFF. Combining the CDR3 with reference TRBV2 and TRBJ2-2 gives the whole variable domain EPEVTQTPSHQVTQMGQEVILRCVPISNHLYFYWYRQILGQKVEFLVSFYNNEISEKSEIFDDQFSVERPDGSNFTLKIRSTKLEDSAMYFCASTAEGPRTGELFFGEGSRLTVL.

The chain links TRBV2 to TRBJ2-4; the match to TRBD1 covers 10 bases. The CDR3 loop spans 15 amino acids. J gave up 0 bases and V 4 bases, and 0 bases lay outside the gene matches. CDR1 and CDR2 (germline): SNHLY, FYNNEI. The CDR3 DNA sequence: TGTGCCAGCAGTGGACAGGGGGCAGCCAAAAACATTCAGTACTTC. Translation gives CASSGQGAAKNIQYF.

This clone showed up just a few times. The gene calls are TRBV5-6 and TRBJ1-3, with D possibly TRBD1 on 5 matching bases. The CDR3 loop spans 14 amino acids. CDR1 and CDR2 from the germline V gene are SGHDT and YYEEEE. V was cut by 2 bases and J by 8 bases, with 14 bases left in between. The CDR3 DNA sequence: TGTGCCAGCAGCTTATCCCCAGGCAGGGACACCATATATTTT. Its translation is CASSLSPGRDTIYF.

The chain joins TRBV4-2 to TRBJ2-2; TRBD2 might be the D (6 bases). Trimming took off 1 base at V and 2 bases at J, with 8 bases between the two ends. CDR3 length: 15 residues. Germline-derived CDR1 and CDR2 are LGHNA and YNFKEQ. Here the CDR3 reads CASSQGTTNTGELFF. CDR3 bases: TGTGCCAGCAGCCAAGGGACTACTAACACCGGGGAGCTGTTTTTT.

The chain couples TRBV11-2 to TRBJ2-1; 12 bases align to TRBD2. The J segment lost 5 bases and the V segment lost 4 bases, leaving 6 bases of the junction unmatched. This CDR3 spans 16 amino acids. CDR1 and CDR2 from the germline V gene are SGHAT and FQNNGV. Written as DNA, the CDR3 is TGTGCCAGCAGCTCCCAGCTAGCGGGAGGGAACAATGAGCAGTTCTTC. It encodes CASSSQLAGGNNEQFF.

This chain links TRBV5-1 with TRBJ1-2, with D uncertain. CDR1 and CDR2 (germline): SGHRS, YFSETQ. There are 14 residues in the CDR3. V was pared by 5 bases and J by 4 bases, with 15 bases between. CDR3 sequence: CASRYIQNSYGYTF. CDR3 DNA: TGCGCCAGCAGATATATACAGAACTCCTATGGCTACACCTTC.

The gene calls are TRBV7-2 and TRBJ2-7, with 7 bases fitting TRBD1. In germline, CDR1 is SGHTA, CDR2 FQGNSA. This CDR3 has 13 residues. V was clipped by 3 bases and J by 5 bases; unmatched bases: 4. CDR3 sequence reads: CASSFTGAHEQYF. The DNA for the CDR3 is TGTGCCAGCAGCTTTACAGGGGCTCACGAGCAGTACTTC. Based on the CDR3 plus reference TRBV7-2 and TRBJ2-7, the full variable domain is GAGVSQSPSNKVTEKGKDVELRCDPISGHTALYWYRQSLGQGLEFLIYFQGNSAPDKSGLPSDRFSAERTGGSVSTLTIQRTQQEDSAVYLCASSFTGAHEQYFGPGTRLTVT.

The V call is TRBV4-2, the J call TRBJ1-2, with D perhaps TRBD1 (6 bases). The CDR3 runs to 16 residues. V shed 2 bases and J shed 3 bases, with 16 bases lying between them. Germline V gene data show CDR1 as LGHNA and CDR2 as YNFKEQ. Here the CDR3 reads CASSQRGGRRDYGYTF. The CDR3 DNA reads as TGTGCCAGCAGCCAAAGGGGGGGCCGACGGGACTATGGCTACACCTTC.

The rearrangement links TRBV4-2 to TRBJ2-7; maybe TRBD1 (5 bases). V lost 0 bases to trimming and J lost 0 bases, with 12 bases between them. Germline V gene sequence: CDR1 LGHNA, CDR2 YNFKEQ. The CDR3 spans 16 residues. CDR3 DNA sequence: TGTGCCAGCAGCCAAGACTGGACAAATCCCTCCTACGAGCAGTACTTC. The encoded protein is CASSQDWTNPSYEQYF.

The chain has TRBV27 and TRBJ1-2, with a weak D call TRBD1 (6 bases). In germline, CDR1 is MNHEY, CDR2 SMNVEV (reference sequence). This CDR3 spans 14 amino acids. V gave up 4 bases and J gave up 4 bases, with 13 bases separating them. CDR3 residues: CASSSSQGFYGYTF. For the CDR3, the DNA is TGTGCCAGCAGTTCCTCCCAGGGGTTCTATGGCTACACCTTC.

This clone was found once. This sequence joins TRBV19 and TRBJ2-2, with TRBD1 matching 8 bases. V shed 4 bases and J 8 bases; nucleotides not matched to a gene: 18. Germline V gene lookup returns CDR1 LNHDA and CDR2 SQIVND (reference sequence). The CDR3 length is 18 residues. CDR3 in amino acids: CASSTIPPGTGKRGELFF. CDR3 coding DNA: TGTGCCAGTAGTACAATACCCCCCGGGACAGGAAAAAGGGGGGAGCTGTTTTTT. Full variable domain (rest looked up from reference TRBV19 and TRBJ2-2): DGGITQSPKYLFRKEGQNVTLSCEQNLNHDAMYWYRQDPGQGLRLIYYSQIVNDFQKGDIAEGYSVSREKKESFPLTVTSAQKNPTAFYLCASSTIPPGTGKRGELFFGEGSRLTVL.